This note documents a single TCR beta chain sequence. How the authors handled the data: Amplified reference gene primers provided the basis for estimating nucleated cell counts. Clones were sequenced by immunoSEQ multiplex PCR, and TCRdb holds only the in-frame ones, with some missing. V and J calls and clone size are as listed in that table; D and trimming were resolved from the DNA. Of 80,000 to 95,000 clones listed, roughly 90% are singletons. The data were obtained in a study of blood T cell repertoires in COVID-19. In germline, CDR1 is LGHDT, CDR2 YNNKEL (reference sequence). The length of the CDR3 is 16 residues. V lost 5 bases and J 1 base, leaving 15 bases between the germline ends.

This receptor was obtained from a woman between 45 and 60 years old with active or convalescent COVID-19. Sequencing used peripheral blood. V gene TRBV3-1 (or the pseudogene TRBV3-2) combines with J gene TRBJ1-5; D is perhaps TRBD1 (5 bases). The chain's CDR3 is CASSYGGGLSNQPQHF. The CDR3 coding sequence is TGTGCCAGCAGCTACGGGGGGGGGTTGAGCAATCAGCCCCAGCATTTT.